Following are 10 T cell receptor beta chains from one sample sequenced in a study of T cell responses to AZD1222 COVID-19 vaccine. The data were produced by immunoSEQ multiplex PCR, yet TCRdb's version contains in-frame clones alone and is incomplete. Of about 260,000 clones in the sample, approximately 93% were seen once. The material was peripheral blood, obtained on day 0 of AZD1222 vaccination. Receptors were obtained from an adult in good health.

A note on this clone: Other DNA sequences from this sample encode an identical CDR3 as well. The rearrangement links TRBV5-1 to TRBJ1-2, with D hard to call. The CDR3 sequence is 11 residues long. Trimming removed 0 bases from V and 8 bases from J, with 5 bases in between. The germline V gene encodes CDR1 SGHRS and CDR2 YFSETQ. The CDR3 is CASSLEGGYTF. In nucleotides, the CDR3 is TGCGCCAGCAGCTTGGAAGGGGGCTACACCTTC.

Comments on this clone: The sample holds other DNA sequences that translate to the same CDR3. V and J are TRBV11-3 and TRBJ2-5; D might be TRBD2 (5 bases). CDR3 length equals 14 residues. The germline V and J ends were trimmed by 1 base and 0 bases, with 6 bases remaining between them. Germline assignment: CDR1 SGHNT and CDR2 YENEEA. The CDR3 sequence: CASSLGGNQETQYF. As DNA, the CDR3 is TGTGCCAGCAGCTTAGGAGGGAACCAAGAGACCCAGTACTTC.

The rearrangement uses TRBV15 and TRBJ2-5; D call uncertain. The germline gives CDR1 LNHNV, CDR2 YYDKDF (reference sequence). The CDR3 has 12 residues. Trimming cost V 6 bases and J 7 bases, with 12 bases left between them. The CDR3 nucleotides read TGTGCCACCAGAAGGTCCGGCGGGACCCAGTACTTC. Translation: CATRRSGGTQYF.

V gene TRBV7-2 combines with J gene TRBJ1-5; 9 positions match TRBD1. Germline CDR1 is SGHTA and CDR2 is FQGNSA. The CDR3 is 16 residues long. With V trimmed by 1 base and J by 7 bases, 8 bases remained unmatched. CDR3 residues: CASSLVGTGTRQPQHF. The CDR3 region has the DNA TGTGCCAGCAGCTTAGTCGGGACAGGGACGCGGCAGCCCCAGCATTTT.

The sample holds one count of this clone. The chain has TRBV7-9 and TRBJ2-2; no clear D gene. Per the germline V gene, CDR1 is SEHNR and CDR2 is FQNEAQ (reference sequence). The CDR3 runs 14 residues. Trimming took off 1 base at V and 3 bases at J, with 6 bases between the two ends. Here the CDR3 reads CASSLGGYTGELFF. In nucleotides, the CDR3 is TGTGCCAGCAGCTTAGGGGGTTACACCGGGGAGCTGTTTTTT.

In this sample, this clone turned up once. This sequence joins TRBV2 and TRBJ2-7; 8 nucleotides line up with TRBD1. V lost 6 bases, J lost 1 base, and 8 bases stayed unmatched. The CDR3 runs to 15 residues. CDR1 and CDR2 from the germline V gene are SNHLY and FYNNEI. The CDR3 nucleotides read TGTGCCAGCAGCCTAGGACAGGGCCGTTCCTACGAGCAGTACTTC. Its translation: CASSLGQGRSYEQYF.

The chain recombines TRBV29-1 with TRBJ2-5; 9 nucleotides agree with TRBD2. Germline trimming cut 7 bases from V and 4 bases from J; bases unmatched to any gene: 4. The CDR3 is made up of 12 amino acids. Germline values: CDR1 SQVTM, CDR2 ANQGSEA. The CDR3: CSAPGLAETQYF. DNA for the CDR3: TGCAGCGCCCCGGGACTAGCAGAGACCCAGTACTTC.

This rearrangement joins TRBV3-1 (or the pseudogene TRBV3-2) to TRBJ2-7; 9 nucleotides agree with TRBD2. The CDR3 runs to 14 residues. Germline CDR1 reads LGHDT; CDR2 reads YNNKEL (reference sequence). With 3 bases clipped from V and 4 bases from J, the junction kept 4 bases outside the gene matches. The CDR3 nucleotides are TGTGCCAGCAGCCAGGGACTAGCTGTATACGAGCAGTACTTC. This sequence encodes CASSQGLAVYEQYF.

The chain uses TRBV7-9 and TRBJ1-4, with 8 bases fitting TRBD1. Trimming cost V 2 bases and J 6 bases; bases outside gene matches: 5. The CDR3 is made up of 15 amino acids. CDR1 and CDR2 (germline): SEHNR, FQNEAQ (reference sequence). The CDR3 nucleotides are TGTGCCAGCAGCTTAAGGCAGGGGGCTGATGAAAAACTGTTTTTT. As protein: CASSLRQGADEKLFF.

The rearrangement uses TRBV2 and TRBJ2-2, with TRBD1 identical over 11 bases. Germline trimming cut 4 bases from V and 5 bases from J; bases unmatched to any gene: 3. Germline V lookup: CDR1 SNHLY, CDR2 FYNNEI. The CDR3 is 15 residues long. This CDR3 reads CASSGDRGSTGELFF. CDR3 coding DNA: TGTGCCAGCAGTGGGGACAGGGGGTCAACCGGGGAGCTGTTTTTT. Complete variable domain (other parts from reference TRBV2 and TRBJ2-2): EPEVTQTPSHQVTQMGQEVILRCVPISNHLYFYWYRQILGQKVEFLVSFYNNEISEKSEIFDDQFSVERPDGSNFTLKIRSTKLEDSAMYFCASSGDRGSTGELFFGEGSRLTVL.